This T cell receptor (beta chain) emerged from a study of T cells after yellow fever vaccination (dated by TCRdb to between 2018 and 2020). About the study as a whole: Memory subsets (EM, EMRA, CM and Tscm) were sorted on a BD FACS Aria III using CD3, CD45RA, CCR7 and CD95 staining. To follow T-cell clones before and after primary and booster YFV17D yellow fever vaccination, bulk TCR alpha and beta repertoires were sequenced over time. The SMART-Seq v4 Ultra Low Input RNA kit was used to prepare libraries from fractions with low cell numbers. Two healthy male donors, one aged 18 to 30 and one aged 30 to 40 years, made up the cohort. Blood was collected at multiple timepoints before and after primary and secondary immunization, and bulk PBMC replicates and cell subsets were isolated. Memory subsets were sorted on days 0, 15 and 45 and at 18 months after primary vaccination, and on days 0, 15 and 45 after the 30-year booster. Here is what the overall study found, with its caveats: A small share of clonotypes was detected in both CD4 and CD8 compartments, with the overlap likely arising from convergent recombination. Computational filtering was needed because FACS-sorted repertoires could contain abundant contaminating clonotypes from the bulk population. Compared with the primary T-cell response, the secondary T-cell response was faster but weaker, reaching its peak on day 5 rather than on day 15. Most clones expanded after primary vaccination were re-detected after the booster (96% of CD4 and more than 70% of CD8), suggesting broad memory maintenance. Because only two donors were included in the study, the extent to which the findings can be generalized is limited. In the sorted memory subsets on day 0, nearly all of the vaccine-responding clonotypes fell below detection.

V ends up 6 bases short and J 9 bases short, with an unmatched junction base count of 11. The CDR3 goes from the cysteine to the phenylalanine over 16 residues. Just CDR3 DNA is preserved here, 48 bases in frame from base 1. Per the germline V gene, MNHEY is the CDR1 and SVGAGI is the CDR2. The sample holds many counts of this clonotype. Per-nucleotide qualities are absent, and no much larger clonotype sits a single base away. Synthesis of TCR cDNA relied on 5'RACE template switching, a step that introduced a universal primer site along with unique molecular identifiers. Priming of cDNA synthesis was performed from both the TCR alpha and TCR beta constant segments. Library amplification used two PCR steps, and the second PCR step added sample barcodes and sequencing adapters. Sequencing of the libraries was done on either Illumina HiSeq 2500 (2x100 bp) or NovaSeq (2x150 bp). Processing in the source paper ran as follows. Demultiplexing of reads and collapsing into UMI consensus sequences were performed with MIGEC, and V(D)J alignment was carried out with MiXCR. Vaccine-responding clonotypes were defined with edgeR using replicate PBMC samples, requiring FDR below 0.01 and a log2 fold change above 5 up to day 15. Bulk clonotypes were assigned CD4 or CD8 identity according to which sequenced CD4 or CD8 repertoire held them at higher abundance. To estimate how each clone was distributed across memory phenotypes, clonotype frequencies in memory subsets were weighted by the numbers of FACS-sorted cells. TCRdb applied fastp at Q25 and MiXCR to the public reads, then kept only in-frame beta chains. Each entry is one CDR3 protein sequence, shown with its most common DNA and genes. V and J calls and clone size were set by TCRdb, not the authors. This sample gives around 25,000 distinct CDR3 sequences in total; approximately 3.2% of them show up just once. In total, the top ten clones hold approximately 0.96% of the sample.

The treatment or condition tag for this specimen amounts to: live attenuated yellow fever vaccine strain. A standard Ficoll-Paque protocol was used to isolate PBMCs from peripheral blood. For sorted memory subsets, RNA extraction was done with the RNeasy Micro Kit. The chain uses TRBV6-5 and TRBJ2-2; 12 nucleotides in the junction match TRBD2. This specimen consisted of PBMCs, either bulk or a sorted T-cell subset (CD4+, CD8+, memory, or dextramer-sorted; not recorded which), obtained roughly 46 days after the first yellow fever vaccination. This clonotype originated in a man between 18 and 29 years old who received the YFV17D yellow fever vaccine. This receptor carries the CDR3 CASRQTSSGGVRELFF. Read as DNA, the sequence is TGTGCCAGCAGACAAACCTCTAGCGGGGGGGTACGGGAGCTGTTTTTT.